This is a list of T cell receptor beta chains from one sample in a study of blood T cell repertoires in COVID-19. TCRdb's table, derived via immunoSEQ multiplex PCR, lists solely in-frame clones and lacks some. The table records 200,000 to 250,000 clones, around 89% of them present only once. The sample comprised PBMCs or T cells enriched from blood (not recorded which). These TCRs come from a man aged 25-45 years who had been exposed to COVID-19. The CDR3 runs from the conserved cysteine through the conserved F or W. D genes are given only for firm matches. Clone sizes are given selectively: once, few, many, or a class where the clone is expanded.

j_call d_call v_call clone_size cdr3_nt cdr3_aa
TRBJ1-2 TRBD1 TRBV2 - TGTGCCAGCAGTGAAGCGCGACAGGGGGATGGCTACACCTTC CASSEARQGDGYTF
TRBJ2-5 - TRBV28 - TGTGCCAGCAGAAGGGGCCCCCAAGAGACCCAGTACTTC CASRRGPQETQYF
TRBJ1-4 - TRBV5-4 once TGTGCCAGCAGCTTAGTCGGTTCAGGGAATGATGAAAAACTGTTTTTT CASSLVGSGNDEKLFF
TRBJ1-3 - TRBV18 - TGTGCCAGCTCCCGGAACGAGGGTCGCTCTGGAAACACCATATATTTT CASSRNEGRSGNTIYF
TRBJ1-2 - TRBV25-1 - TGTGCCAGCAGTTTCCAGGGGCCTAACTATGGCTACACCTTC CASSFQGPNYGYTF
TRBJ1-1 TRBD1 TRBV10-2 - TGCGCCAGCAGCGGGACAGGGGACACTGAAGCTTTCTTT CASSGTGDTEAFF
TRBJ2-1 - TRBV27 - TGTGCCAGCACCCAAGGCAGGGGAGGGAATGAGCAGTTCTTC CASTQGRGGNEQFF
TRBJ1-2 TRBD1 TRBV11-2 - TGTGCCAGCAGCCTTTACATCCGGGACAGGGGGCTAGGGGGTGGCTACACCTTC CASSLYIRDRGLGGGYTF
TRBJ1-1 TRBD1 TRBV5-1 - TGCGCCAGCAGCTTAGGACAGGTCGTGACTGAAGCTTTCTTT CASSLGQVVTEAFF
TRBJ2-1 TRBD2 TRBV11-3 - TGTGCCAGCAGCAGGACTAGCGGGGGGGATGAGCAGTTCTTC CASSRTSGGDEQFF
TRBJ1-1 - TRBV6-1 - TGTGCCAGCAGTGAAGACAGCTCGTTTGAAGCTTTCTTT CASSEDSSFEAFF
TRBJ2-5 TRBD1 TRBV6-5 - TGTGCCAGCAGGCCGGGACAGACACATCTTGGGACCCAGTACTTC CASRPGQTHLGTQYF
TRBJ2-3 TRBD2 TRBV2 - TGTGCCAGCAGTGAGGGGCGGGGGGCAGATACGCAGTATTTT CASSEGRGADTQYF
TRBJ1-1 - TRBV7-9 - TGTGCCAGCAGCCCGCCGGGACATAGGAACACTGAAGCTTTCTTT CASSPPGHRNTEAFF
TRBJ1-1 - TRBV30 - TGTGCCTGGAGTGTGTCCCTTCTGAACACTGAAGCTTTCTTT CAWSVSLLNTEAFF
TRBJ1-3 TRBD1 TRBV4-1 - TGCGCCAGCAGCCCACACTTACAGGGGACGGCAAACACCATATATTTT CASSPHLQGTANTIYF
TRBJ2-7 TRBD1 TRBV16 - TGTGCCAGCAGCCATGGGACAGGGTTCTACGAGCAGTACTTC CASSHGTGFYEQYF
TRBJ1-5 TRBD1 TRBV24-1 - TGTGCCACCAGTGATGGGGACAGGGCAGGTGGCAATCAGCCCCAGCATTTT CATSDGDRAGGNQPQHF
TRBJ1-2 TRBD1 TRBV6-1 - TGTGCCAGCAGTGAAATCGGGACAGTACTTTCCTATGGCTACACCTTC CASSEIGTVLSYGYTF
TRBJ2-1 - TRBV18 once TGTGCCAGCTCACGACGGGTGGATGAGCAGTTCTTC CASSRRVDEQFF
TRBJ1-1 TRBD1 TRBV14 - TGTGCCAGCAGCCACCTAGGACAGGGACTGAGCACTGAAGCTTTCTTT CASSHLGQGLSTEAFF
TRBJ2-7 - TRBV27 few TGTGCCAGCAGTTTAACCCCCCCGACCGACAGGAACTCCTACGAGCAGTACTTC CASSLTPPTDRNSYEQYF